A selection of T cell receptor beta chains follows, all from one sample in a study of T cells after yellow fever vaccination. A single record per CDR3 protein comes from TCRdb applying MiXCR to the 5' RACE reads. The table includes some 400,000 distinct CDR3 sequences, 18% detected once. The sample consisted of PBMCs, taken before the yellow fever booster vaccination. The receptors derive from a man aged 18 to 30 who received the YFV17D yellow fever vaccine. Each CDR3 is given with its conserved first and last residue. A D gene is named only where the DNA matches it firmly. Clone size is not always given. Where it is, it says once, few, many or a class for expanded clones.

V gene,J gene,clone size,CDR3 length,D gene,CDR3 DNA,CDR3 protein
TRBV25-1,TRBJ2-3,-,16,-,TGTGCCAGCAGTGAATATAGTAGCTCCTCCACAGATACGCAGTATTTT,CASSEYSSSSTDTQYF
TRBV4-1,TRBJ1-5,many,17,TRBD1,TGCGCCAGCAGCCAAGTCTTCTCCGGGACAGACAGCGGTCCCCAGCATTTT,CASSQVFSGTDSGPQHF
TRBV18,TRBJ2-1,-,11,-,TGTGCCAGCTCACCACGTTATGAGCAGTTCTTC,CASSPRYEQFF
TRBV6-2/TRBV6-3,TRBJ2-1,many,13,-,TGTGCCAGCAGTTGGTCCAATTGGAATGAGCAGTTCTTC,CASSWSNWNEQFF
TRBV28,TRBJ2-2,few,15,-,TGTGCCAGCAGTTCCCCGACAGGCAGCACCGGGGAGCTGTTTTTT,CASSSPTGSTGELFF
TRBV29-1,TRBJ2-1,few,13,-,TGCAGCGTTGAGTGGACAGTAGACAATGAGCAGTTCTTC,CSVEWTVDNEQFF
TRBV5-1,TRBJ2-1,-,13,-,TGCGCCAGCAGCTTGGTAAAGTTAACTGAGCAGTTCTTC,CASSLVKLTEQFF
TRBV15,TRBJ1-2,-,11,-,TGTGCCACCCAGGGTTTGAATGGCTACACCTTC,CATQGLNGYTF
TRBV7-2,TRBJ1-1,few,14,-,TGTGCCAGCAGCCGTCTCCGTCTGAACACTGAAGCTTTCTTT,CASSRLRLNTEAFF
TRBV5-1,TRBJ1-2,-,15,TRBD1,TGCGCCAGCAGCTCCGGGACAGTTCCGACCCATGGCTACACCTTC,CASSSGTVPTHGYTF
TRBV7-9,TRBJ2-6,-,17,-,TGTGCCAGCAGCTTACGTCTTGGACAGACTGGGGCCAACGTCCTGACTTTC,CASSLRLGQTGANVLTF
TRBV7-3,TRBJ2-1,-,13,TRBD2,TGTGCCAGCAGCTCCCTGGGGGGGTATGAGCAGTTCTTC,CASSSLGGYEQFF
TRBV18,TRBJ2-7,-,15,TRBD2,TGTGCCAGCTCACCACGGGCGGGACTAGGAGGCGAGCAGTACTTC,CASSPRAGLGGEQYF
TRBV6-6,TRBJ2-3,-,14,TRBD2,TGTGCCAGCAGGGATAGCGGGGGGTCAGATACGCAGTATTTT,CASRDSGGSDTQYF
TRBV7-2,TRBJ1-2,-,13,-,TGTGCCAGCAGCGCCCACCCGAATTATGGCTACACCTTC,CASSAHPNYGYTF
TRBV6-5,TRBJ2-5,few,14,TRBD1,TGTGCCAGCAGTTACTCAGGGGGCAGGCAGACCCAGTACTTC,CASSYSGGRQTQYF
TRBV12-3/TRBV12-4,TRBJ1-2,few,12,-,TGTGCCAGCAGGAAGGGGGTGGATGGCTACACCTTC,CASRKGVDGYTF
TRBV7-3,TRBJ2-3,few,13,-,TGTGCCAGCAGCCCCGCCGCCACAGATACGCAGTATTTT,CASSPAATDTQYF
TRBV5-1,TRBJ1-6,few,13,TRBD1,TGCGCCTGCCGGACAGGGGGCGGTTCACCCCTCCACTTT,CACRTGGGSPLHF
TRBV12-3/TRBV12-4,TRBJ1-1,-,13,TRBD1,TGTGCCAGCAGTCCGGGACAGGGACCTGAAGCTTTCTTT,CASSPGQGPEAFF
TRBV5-1,TRBJ2-5,-,17,TRBD2,TGCGCCAGCAGCTTGGGGGTCTCGCGGGGGGGCCTGGAGACCCAGTACTTC,CASSLGVSRGGLETQYF
TRBV20-1,TRBJ2-2,few,15,TRBD1,TGCAGTGCTTTTCCGGGACAGATGAACACCGGGGAGCTGTTTTTT,CSAFPGQMNTGELFF
TRBV4-3,TRBJ1-5,-,21,-,TGCGCCAGCAGCCAGGAGGAAACAGGGTTCCGACCCTTCTATAGCAATCAGCCCCAGCATTTT,CASSQEETGFRPFYSNQPQHF
TRBV3-1,TRBJ2-3,few,15,-,TGTGCCAGCAGTTACGGGACGCCCGGCACAGATACGCAGTATTTT,CASSYGTPGTDTQYF
TRBV5-1,TRBJ1-4,few,15,TRBD1,TGCGCCAGCAGCTCAGGACAGGGGGCGATTGAAAAACTGTTTTTT,CASSSGQGAIEKLFF
TRBV5-1,TRBJ2-7,many,13,-,TGCGCCAGCAGCACCGGGACACGGTACGAGCAGTACTTC,CASSTGTRYEQYF
TRBV20-1,TRBJ2-3,few,15,TRBD2,TGCAGTGCTAATTCTCCAGCGGGGCTCACAGATACGCAGTATTTT,CSANSPAGLTDTQYF
TRBV9,TRBJ2-3,-,15,-,TGTGCCAGCAGCGCGGGCTTGGTGCGTCCAGATACGCAGTATTTT,CASSAGLVRPDTQYF
TRBV20-1,TRBJ2-5,-,14,TRBD2,TGCAGTGCTAGAGGCTCGAAGGGACTAGCTATCCAGTACTTC,CSARGSKGLAIQYF
TRBV25-1,TRBJ2-3,few,14,-,TGTGCCAGCGGCCCCCCAGGGGATATTCATACGCAGTATTTT,CASGPPGDIHTQYF
TRBV11-2,TRBJ1-1,few,14,-,TGTGCCAGCAGCTGGCGGCACGGGTGGACTGAAGCTTTCTTT,CASSWRHGWTEAFF
TRBV6-5,TRBJ2-7,-,12,-,TGTGCCAGCAGTTACTCGATTGGGGAGCAGTACTTC,CASSYSIGEQYF
TRBV10-3,TRBJ1-1,-,13,-,TGTGCCACCTATACTCTAGGGAACACTGAAGCTTTCTTT,CATYTLGNTEAFF
TRBV2,TRBJ1-6,-,16,-,TGTGCCAGCAGTGGACCGACAGGTCCTACCAATTCACCCCTCCACTTT,CASSGPTGPTNSPLHF
TRBV29-1,TRBJ2-2,-,15,TRBD2,TGCAGCGCCCGACTAGCGGGGGGCTACACCGGGGAGCTGTTTTTT,CSARLAGGYTGELFF
TRBV6-4,TRBJ2-1,few,15,TRBD1,TGTGCCAGCAGTGACGGGCGGGACAGGGGAAATGAGCAGTTCTTC,CASSDGRDRGNEQFF
TRBV7-6,TRBJ1-1,-,13,-,TGTGCCAGCAGCAAAAGGGCGGCAGACCAAGCTTTCTTT,CASSKRAADQAFF
TRBV7-2,TRBJ2-2,-,12,-,TGTGCCAGCAGCTTAGGGATCGGGGAGCTGTTTTTT,CASSLGIGELFF
TRBV5-1,TRBJ2-3,-,15,TRBD2,TGCGCCAGCAGCCGCGTCGGGACTAGCGGCGATACGCAGTATTTT,CASSRVGTSGDTQYF
TRBV12-3/TRBV12-4,TRBJ1-1,few,11,-,TGTGCCAGCAGTTTTGCGTATGAAGCTTTCTTT,CASSFAYEAFF
TRBV7-2,TRBJ2-2,many,15,-,TGTGCCAGCAGCTTATCCGGGGTGGACACCGGGGAGCTGTTTTTT,CASSLSGVDTGELFF
TRBV4-3,TRBJ2-5,few,16,-,TGCGCCAGCAGCCAAAGATGGGGACAGAGCGGGGAGACCCAGTACTTC,CASSQRWGQSGETQYF
TRBV20-1,TRBJ2-1,-,13,-,TGCAGTGCCAGACGGCTAAACTACAATGAGCAGTTCTTC,CSARRLNYNEQFF
TRBV18,TRBJ1-1,-,17,-,TGTGCCAGCTCACCACCGTATCGGACAGACTTCAACACTGAAGCTTTCTTT,CASSPPYRTDFNTEAFF
TRBV20-1,TRBJ2-2,-,11,-,TGCAGTGCTAGGAGGGGCCGGGAGCTGTTTTTT,CSARRGRELFF
TRBV20-1,TRBJ2-3,many,14,TRBD2,TGCAGTGTCGCACGGGGGGGTTGGACAGATACGCAGTATTTT,CSVARGGWTDTQYF
TRBV2,TRBJ1-5,-,14,-,TGTGCCAGCAGTGATTTCCACGGGAATCAGCCCCAGCATTTT,CASSDFHGNQPQHF
TRBV10-3,TRBJ2-2,many,15,TRBD1,TGTGCCATCAGTCTACAGGGGGCTGGAACCGGGGAGCTGTTTTTT,CAISLQGAGTGELFF
TRBV4-2,TRBJ2-3,-,15,-,TGTGCCAGCAGCCATGGGGGCCCTAGCACAGATACGCAGTATTTT,CASSHGGPSTDTQYF
TRBV20-1,TRBJ2-7,-,13,-,TGCAGTGCTACCACCCCGACTAGTTACGAGCAGTACTTC,CSATTPTSYEQYF
TRBV4-3,TRBJ1-1,-,15,-,TGCGCCAGCAGCCAAGAAACCCGATCCGAACTTGAAGCTTTCTTT,CASSQETRSELEAFF
TRBV18,TRBJ2-3,few,16,-,TGTGCCAGCTCTCTACTTTCCCACGGGGGCACAGATACGCAGTATTTT,CASSLLSHGGTDTQYF
TRBV5-1,TRBJ2-3,few,13,-,TGCGCCAGCAGCTTGATCCCGCAGGATACGCAGTATTTT,CASSLIPQDTQYF
TRBV7-2,TRBJ2-3,-,18,TRBD2,TGTGCCAGCAGCTTAGTCGGAAGAACTAGCGGGGCCACAGATACGCAGTATTTT,CASSLVGRTSGATDTQYF
TRBV4-1,TRBJ1-2,few,13,-,TGCGCCAGCAGTACGGTGGGTGAGGATGGCTACACCTTC,CASSTVGEDGYTF
TRBV6-1,TRBJ2-7,-,14,-,TGTGCCAGCAGGACTACAGCAGGAAGCTACGAGCAGTACTTC,CASRTTAGSYEQYF